Following are 15 T cell receptor beta chains from one sample sequenced in a study of T-cell reconstitution after alpha-beta-depleted transplantation in children. TCRbeta library construction was performed incorporating unique molecular identifiers. TCRdb reanalysed the PCR reads using MiXCR and keeps one entry per CDR3 protein. This table holds about 540,000 distinct CDR3 sequences, 27% found once. The source material was PBMCs, sampled before TCRalphabeta/CD19-depleted stem cell transplant. All receptors derive from a boy under three years old with Wiskott-Aldrich syndrome, due to receive a stem cell transplant.

Points on this clonotype: At one end the junction does not follow the germline gene, possibly because of a read error. V and J are TRBV6-6 and TRBJ1-1; 7 bases agree with TRBD1. There are 12 residues in the CDR3. Germline lookup yields CDR1 MNHNY and CDR2 SVGAGI (reference sequence). The CDR3 is CTSSLRTGEAFF. Written as DNA, the CDR3 is TGTACCAGCAGTCTTCGGACAGGTGAAGCTTTCTTT.

The V call is TRBV7-9, the J call TRBJ2-2, with 9 bases identical to TRBD1. Trimming cost V 5 bases and J 7 bases; bases outside gene matches: 8. The CDR3 contains 15 residues. Germline V CDR1 and CDR2: SEHNR, FQNEAQ (reference sequence). CDR3 sequence (DNA): TGTGCCAGCAGCCAGCTCGGGACAGGGCTCGGGGAGCTGTTTTTT. Protein sequence: CASSQLGTGLGELFF. The full variable domain, its missing parts supplied by reference TRBV7-9 and TRBJ2-2, is DTGVSQNPRHKITKRGQNVTFRCDPISEHNRLYWYRQTLGQGPEFLTYFQNEAQLEKSRLLSDRFSAERPKGSFSTLEIQRTEQGDSAMYLCASSQLGTGLGELFFGEGSRLTVL.

CDR3 sequence reads: CSARKRTDTQYF. The CDR3 nucleotides read TGCAGTGCTAGAAAAAGGACGGATACGCAGTATTTT. The chain has TRBV20-1 and TRBJ2-3; the D is unclear. Germline V lookup: CDR1 DFQATT, CDR2 SNEGSKA (reference sequence). CDR3 length: 12 amino acids. Trimming removed 2 bases at V and 6 bases at J, with 9 bases between.

The chain joins TRBV12-3 or TRBV12-4 to TRBJ1-5, with 9 bases matching TRBD1. The CDR3 has 16 residues. The trim removed 5 bases at V and 3 bases at J, leaving 8 bases unmatched. The CDR3 DNA follows: TGTGCCAGCAGTAAGGGACAGGGATGGGACAATCAGCCCCAGCATTTT. Its translation: CASSKGQGWDNQPQHF.

This chain links TRBV6-1 with TRBJ2-1; TRBD2 aligns across 7 bases. J lost 4 bases, V lost 6 bases, and 18 bases had no gene match. The germline V gene has CDR1 MNHNS and CDR2 SASEGT. The CDR3 length is 18 residues. The CDR3 bases are TGTGCCAGCAGACCTGGACTAGGCGCCAAGTGGGCTTACAATGAGCAGTTCTTC. Amino acid sequence: CASRPGLGAKWAYNEQFF.

The chain combines TRBV27 with TRBJ2-1; 12 bases match TRBD1. The CDR3 covers 12 residues. In germline, CDR1 is MNHEY, CDR2 SMNVEV (reference sequence). V lost 7 bases, J lost 15 bases, and 7 bases stayed unmatched. CDR3 loop: CASTSGTGGRFF. Here the CDR3 DNA reads TGTGCCAGCACATCCGGGACAGGGGGCCGGTTCTTC.

The chain has TRBV7-2 and TRBJ2-5; TRBD1 aligns across 9 bases. Losses at the gene ends were 5 bases for V and 1 base for J; bases not matched to a gene: 8. The germline CDR1 and CDR2 sequences are SGHTA and FQGNSA. The CDR3 loop spans 16 amino acids. CDR3 DNA sequence: TGTGCCAGCAGCCTGCGGCCGGGACAGGGCCAAGAGACCCAGTACTTC. Protein: CASSLRPGQGQETQYF.

J is TRBJ1-4 and V is TRBV12-3 or TRBV12-4; D gene unclear. CDR3 length equals 15 residues. Trimming took 1 base from V and 4 from J, leaving 10 bases between them. Written as DNA, the CDR3 is TGTGCCAGCAGTTTAGGCCAGACTAGTAATGAAAAACTGTTTTTT. Its translation is CASSLGQTSNEKLFF.

Only a few counts were recorded for this clonotype. The chain recombines TRBV7-9 with TRBJ2-5, with D unclear. The CDR3 length is 15 residues. The germline V gene has CDR1 SEHNR and CDR2 FQNEAQ (reference sequence). Trimming cost V 0 bases and J 2 bases, with 10 bases left between them. The CDR3 bases are TGTGCCAGCAGCTTAGCTGTTGGGTTACAAGAGACCCAGTACTTC. Encoded protein: CASSLAVGLQETQYF.

The table lists this clonotype with a few counts. Here the CDR3 reads CSVDRGLAGYNEQFF. The CDR3 nucleotides are TGCAGCGTTGACCGTGGGCTAGCGGGTTACAATGAGCAGTTCTTC. V is TRBV29-1 and J is TRBJ2-1; 8 bases align to TRBD2. CDR1 SQVTM and CDR2 ANQGSEA come from the germline V gene. The CDR3 is made up of 15 amino acids. With 3 bases clipped from V and 4 bases from J, the junction kept 8 bases outside the gene matches.

J is TRBJ2-1 and V is TRBV6-4; 7 bases map to TRBD2. Germline-derived CDR1 and CDR2 are MRHNA and SNTAGT. V lost 5 bases and J lost 6; bases outside the gene matches: 7. This CDR3 is 14 amino acids long. The CDR3 loop reads CASSRGDGGNEQFF. The CDR3 region has the DNA TGTGCCAGCAGTCGGGGGGATGGAGGCAATGAGCAGTTCTTC.

The sample holds one count of this clonotype. The rearrangement links TRBV5-1 to TRBJ1-2; 7 bases are shared with TRBD1. Germline values: CDR1 SGHRS, CDR2 YFSETQ. With 4 bases clipped from V and 4 bases from J, the junction kept 10 bases outside the gene matches. The CDR3 sequence is 15 residues long. The chain's CDR3 is CASSLTQGDFYGYTF. CDR3 DNA sequence: TGCGCCAGCAGCCTGACTCAGGGGGACTTCTATGGCTACACCTTC.

This clonotype was seen a few times. The chain has TRBV5-1 and TRBJ1-1, with D hard to call. The CDR3 spans 13 residues. Germline CDR1 is SGHRS and CDR2 is YFSETQ. Trimming shortened V by 0 bases and J by 5 bases, and 8 bases separated the two germline ends. Here the CDR3 DNA reads TGCGCCAGCAGCTTGGGGATAAGGACTGAAGCTTTCTTT. Amino acid sequence: CASSLGIRTEAFF.

This chain joins TRBV20-1 and TRBJ1-2, with D possibly TRBD1 on 5 matching bases. With 6 bases removed from V and 4 bases from J, the gap between germline ends came to 30 bases. CDR1 is DFQATT and CDR2 is SNEGSKA in the germline V gene (reference sequence). The CDR3 contains 18 residues. The CDR3 loop is CSAIEGTTTSKFPYGYTF. DNA for the CDR3: TGCAGTGCCATAGAGGGGACTACGACTTCAAAGTTCCCCTATGGCTACACCTTC.

The gene calls are TRBV20-1 and TRBJ1-5, with unresolved D. Trimming cost V 6 bases and J 6 bases, with 12 bases left between them. Germline CDR1 reads DFQATT; CDR2 reads SNEGSKA (reference sequence). The CDR3 contains 12 residues. In DNA form, the CDR3 reads TGCAGTGCAGTCAGGAGTGGTCAGCCCCAGCATTTT. Translation gives CSAVRSGQPQHF.